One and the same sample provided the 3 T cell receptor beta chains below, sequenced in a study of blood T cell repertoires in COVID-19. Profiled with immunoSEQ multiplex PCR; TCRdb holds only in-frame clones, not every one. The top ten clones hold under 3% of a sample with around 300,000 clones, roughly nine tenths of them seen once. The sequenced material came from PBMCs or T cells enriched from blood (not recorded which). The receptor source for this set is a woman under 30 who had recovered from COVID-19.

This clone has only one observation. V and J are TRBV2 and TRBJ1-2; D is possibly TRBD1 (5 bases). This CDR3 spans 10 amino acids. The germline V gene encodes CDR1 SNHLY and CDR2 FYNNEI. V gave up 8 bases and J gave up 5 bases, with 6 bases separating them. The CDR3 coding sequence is TGTGCCAGCCGACAGTATGGCTACACCTTC. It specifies CASRQYGYTF.

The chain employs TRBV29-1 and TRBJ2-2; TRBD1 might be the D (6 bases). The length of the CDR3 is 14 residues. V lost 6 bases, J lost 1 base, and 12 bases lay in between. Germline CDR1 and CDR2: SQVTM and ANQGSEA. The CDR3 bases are TGCAGCGTCGCCGGGACATGGAACACCGGGGAGCTGTTTTTT. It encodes CSVAGTWNTGELFF.

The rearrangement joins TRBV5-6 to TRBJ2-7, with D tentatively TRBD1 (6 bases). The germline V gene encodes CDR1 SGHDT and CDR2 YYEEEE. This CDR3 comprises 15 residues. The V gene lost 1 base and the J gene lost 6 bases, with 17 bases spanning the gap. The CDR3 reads CASSLNRGNPSEQYF. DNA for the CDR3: TGTGCCAGCAGCTTGAATAGGGGGAACCCCTCCGAGCAGTACTTC.